The subject of this entry is one T cell receptor beta chain. Method: immunoSEQ multiplex PCR; TCRdb's copy keeps in-frame clones and lacks some. There are approximately 200,000 clones in the sample; approximately 87% occur only once, and 6.2% lies in the top ten. This sample was included in a study of blood T cell repertoires in COVID-19. Across the study: The United States, Italy and Spain provided the acute and convalescent COVID-19 samples. Sample material is recorded as cDNA or gDNA derived from T cells, B-cell-depleted T cells, or PBMCs.

The CDR3 extends over 15 amino acids. Germline V lookup: CDR1 LNHDA, CDR2 SQIVND (reference sequence). Trimming pared 3 bases from V and 5 bases from J, leaving 16 bases between. The chain employs TRBV19 and TRBJ1-1; D not resolved. Sample: peripheral blood. The sequence came from a man aged 55-75 years who had recovered from COVID-19. For the CDR3, the DNA is TGTGCCAGTAGTATCTCTTTGGGCAGAGGGACTGAAGCTTTCTTT. This translates into CASSISLGRGTEAFF. Based on the CDR3 plus reference TRBV19 and TRBJ1-1, the full variable domain is DGGITQSPKYLFRKEGQNVTLSCEQNLNHDAMYWYRQDPGQGLRLIYYSQIVNDFQKGDIAEGYSVSREKKESFPLTVTSAQKNPTAFYLCASSISLGRGTEAFFGQGTRLTVV.